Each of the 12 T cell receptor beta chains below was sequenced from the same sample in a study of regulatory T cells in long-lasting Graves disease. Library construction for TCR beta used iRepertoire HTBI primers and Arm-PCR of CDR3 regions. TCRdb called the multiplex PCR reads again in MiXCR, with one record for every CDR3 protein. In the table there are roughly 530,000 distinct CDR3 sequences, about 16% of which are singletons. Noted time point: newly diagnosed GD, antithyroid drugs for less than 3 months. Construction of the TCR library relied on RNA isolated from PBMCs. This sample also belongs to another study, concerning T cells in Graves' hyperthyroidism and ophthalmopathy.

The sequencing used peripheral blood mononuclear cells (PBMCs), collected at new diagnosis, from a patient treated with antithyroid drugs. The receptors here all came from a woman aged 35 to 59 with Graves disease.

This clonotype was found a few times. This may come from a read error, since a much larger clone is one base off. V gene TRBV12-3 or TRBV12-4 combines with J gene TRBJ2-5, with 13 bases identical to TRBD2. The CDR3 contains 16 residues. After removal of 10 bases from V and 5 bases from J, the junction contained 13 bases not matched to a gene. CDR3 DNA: TGTGCCATCACCCCGGGACTAGCGGGGCCAAGGGAGACCCAGTACTTC. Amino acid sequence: CAITPGLAGPRETQYF.

The CDR3 coding sequence is TGTGCCAGCAGCTCCCCGCAGGGCAATGAGCAGTTCTTC. Its translation is CASSSPQGNEQFF. The chain has TRBV11-2 and TRBJ2-1, with D possibly being TRBD1 (5 bases). Germline CDR1 SGHAT, CDR2 FQNNGV. Trimming removed 4 bases at V and 6 bases at J, with 10 bases between. The CDR3 has 13 amino acids.

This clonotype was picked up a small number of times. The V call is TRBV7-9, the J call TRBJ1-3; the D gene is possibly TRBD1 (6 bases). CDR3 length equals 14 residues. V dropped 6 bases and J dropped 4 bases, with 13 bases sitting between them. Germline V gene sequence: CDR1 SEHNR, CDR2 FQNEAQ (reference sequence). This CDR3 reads CASSRTGYGNTIYF. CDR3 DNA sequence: TGTGCCAGCAGTCGTACAGGGTACGGAAACACCATATATTTT.

In nucleotides, the CDR3 is TGTGCCGGACGACAGGTTGACTCCTATAATTCACCCCTCCACTTT. Protein sequence: CAGRQVDSYNSPLHF. The rearrangement links TRBV2 to TRBJ1-6; weak D call: TRBD1 (6 bases). V dropped 11 bases and J dropped 0 bases, with 14 bases sitting between them. This CDR3 comprises 15 residues. The V gene's germline CDR1 is SNHLY and CDR2 FYNNEI.

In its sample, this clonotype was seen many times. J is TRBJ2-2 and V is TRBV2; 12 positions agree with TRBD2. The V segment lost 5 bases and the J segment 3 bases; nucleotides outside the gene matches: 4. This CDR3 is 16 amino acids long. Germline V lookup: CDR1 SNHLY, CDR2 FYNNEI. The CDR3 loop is CASSYLAGGDTGELFF. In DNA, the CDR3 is TGTGCCAGCAGTTACCTAGCGGGGGGGGACACCGGGGAGCTGTTTTTT.

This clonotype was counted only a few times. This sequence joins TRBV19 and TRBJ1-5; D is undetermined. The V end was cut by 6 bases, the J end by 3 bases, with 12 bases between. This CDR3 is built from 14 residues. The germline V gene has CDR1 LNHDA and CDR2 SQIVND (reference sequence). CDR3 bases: TGTGCCAGTAGCAACCGGGAACTCAATCAGCCCCAGCATTTT. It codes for CASSNRELNQPQHF.

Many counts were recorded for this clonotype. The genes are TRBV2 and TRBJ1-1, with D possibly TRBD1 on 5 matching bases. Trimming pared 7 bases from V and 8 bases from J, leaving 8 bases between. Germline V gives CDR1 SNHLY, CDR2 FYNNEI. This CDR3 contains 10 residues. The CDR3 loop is CASKGSEAFF. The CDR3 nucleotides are TGTGCCAGCAAGGGGTCGGAAGCTTTCTTT.

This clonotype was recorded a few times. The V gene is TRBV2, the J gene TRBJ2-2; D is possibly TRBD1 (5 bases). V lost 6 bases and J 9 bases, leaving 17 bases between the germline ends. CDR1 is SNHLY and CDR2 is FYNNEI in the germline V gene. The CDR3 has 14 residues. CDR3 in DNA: TGTGCCAGCAGCCGACCTTTCCAGGGTTGGGAGCTGTTTTTT. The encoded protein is CASSRPFQGWELFF.

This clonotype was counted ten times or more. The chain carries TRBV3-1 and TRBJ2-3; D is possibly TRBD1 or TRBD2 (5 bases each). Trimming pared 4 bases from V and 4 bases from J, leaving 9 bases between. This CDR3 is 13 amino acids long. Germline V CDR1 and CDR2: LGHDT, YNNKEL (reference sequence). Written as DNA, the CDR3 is TGTGCCAGCAGCCTAAGGGGACCAGATACGCAGTATTTT. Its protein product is CASSLRGPDTQYF.

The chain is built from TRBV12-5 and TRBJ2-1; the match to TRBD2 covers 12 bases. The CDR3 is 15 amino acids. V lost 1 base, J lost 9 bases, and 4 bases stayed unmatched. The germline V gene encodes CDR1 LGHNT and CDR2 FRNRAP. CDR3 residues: CASGLATSGGGEQFF. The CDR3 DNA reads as TGTGCTAGTGGTTTGGCGACTAGCGGGGGTGGTGAGCAGTTCTTC.

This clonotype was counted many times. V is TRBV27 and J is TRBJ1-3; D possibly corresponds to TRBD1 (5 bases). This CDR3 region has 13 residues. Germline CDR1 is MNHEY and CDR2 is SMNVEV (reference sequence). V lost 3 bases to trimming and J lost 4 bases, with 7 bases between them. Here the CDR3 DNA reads TGTGCCAGCAGTTTGCGGGGCGGAAACACCATATATTTT. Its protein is CASSLRGGNTIYF.

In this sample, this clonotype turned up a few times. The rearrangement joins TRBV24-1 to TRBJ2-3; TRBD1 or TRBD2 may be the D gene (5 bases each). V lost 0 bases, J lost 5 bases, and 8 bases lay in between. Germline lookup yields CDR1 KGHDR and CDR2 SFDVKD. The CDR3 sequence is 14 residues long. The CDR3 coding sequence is TGTGCCACCAGTGATTTGATTGGGGGAGATACGCAGTATTTT. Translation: CATSDLIGGDTQYF.